Shown below are 26 T cell receptor beta chains from a single sample sequenced in a study of blood T cell repertoires in COVID-19. Using immunoSEQ multiplex PCR, the repertoire was profiled, and TCRdb retains in-frame clones only, with some absent. The data contain 140,000 to 150,000 clones, around 87% of them singletons. Sequencing used peripheral blood. Receptors originate from a man over 45 who had recovered from COVID-19.

The chain has TRBV2 and TRBJ2-1; TRBD2 matches 8 bases. Germline loops: CDR1 SNHLY, CDR2 FYNNEI. With V trimmed by 8 bases and J by 11 bases, 5 bases remained unmatched. The CDR3 runs 11 residues. CDR3 nucleotide sequence: TGTGCCAGCGGAATAGCGGGGAAGCAGTTCTTC. The encoded protein is CASGIAGKQFF.

This clone appeared once. The chain couples TRBV11-2 to TRBJ1-1, with TRBD1 matching over 11 bases. The CDR3 runs to 14 residues. V lost 5 bases and J lost 9; bases outside the gene matches: 8. Germline-derived CDR1 and CDR2 are SGHAT and FQNNGV. CDR3: CASSPDRGRSKAFF. CDR3 DNA: TGTGCCAGCAGCCCGGACAGGGGGCGAAGTAAAGCTTTCTTT.

The chain combines TRBV2 with TRBJ2-1, with a weak D call TRBD1 (5 bases). Trimming removed 4 bases at V and 9 bases at J, with 16 bases between. Germline assignment: CDR1 SNHLY and CDR2 FYNNEI. This CDR3 contains 14 residues. CDR3 sequence reads: CASSAWQQDSEQFF. The CDR3, as DNA: TGTGCCAGCAGTGCTTGGCAACAGGATAGTGAGCAGTTCTTC.

The chain links TRBV7-2 to TRBJ1-1, with D possibly TRBD1 on 6 matching bases. The germline V gene has CDR1 SGHTA and CDR2 FQGNSA. The CDR3 is made up of 12 amino acids. Trimming took 5 bases from V and 8 from J, leaving 12 bases between them. The CDR3 reads CASSAQGLEAFF. The CDR3 DNA follows: TGTGCCAGCAGCGCCCAGGGGTTGGAAGCTTTCTTT.

This clone was detected only once. The chain joins TRBV19 to TRBJ1-1, with D unclear. Germline lookup yields CDR1 LNHDA and CDR2 SQIVND (reference sequence). V gave up 1 base and J gave up 2 bases, with 8 bases separating them. This CDR3 comprises 14 residues. CDR3 loop: CASSIGRANTEAFF. The CDR3 DNA reads TGTGCCAGTAGTATAGGGCGGGCCAACACTGAAGCTTTCTTT. Drawing the rest from reference TRBV19 and TRBJ1-1, the complete variable domain is DGGITQSPKYLFRKEGQNVTLSCEQNLNHDAMYWYRQDPGQGLRLIYYSQIVNDFQKGDIAEGYSVSREKKESFPLTVTSAQKNPTAFYLCASSIGRANTEAFFGQGTRLTVV.

The rearrangement uses TRBV29-1 and TRBJ2-3; 9 nucleotides align to TRBD1. CDR1 and CDR2 from the germline V gene are SQVTM and ANQGSEA. Trimming at V came to 4 bases and at J to 4 bases, leaving 21 bases not matched to a gene. The CDR3 extends over 19 amino acids. The CDR3, as DNA: TGCAGCGTTGCCACATACTCCGGGACAGGGACGGGGGAGCCAGATACGCAGTATTTT. Encoded protein: CSVATYSGTGTGEPDTQYF.

This chain uses TRBV4-1 with TRBJ2-1; 12 bases align to TRBD2. CDR3 size: 15 residues. V trimming: 4 bases; J trimming: 9 bases; junction bases outside the gene matches: 7. Germline V lookup: CDR1 MGHRA, CDR2 YSYEKL. CDR3 nucleotides: TGCGCCAGCAGCCCTCCCGGACTAGCGGGAAGTGAGCAGTTCTTC. Residues: CASSPPGLAGSEQFF.

This clone was detected many times. The rearrangement links TRBV29-1 to TRBJ2-7; D is ambiguous. The CDR3 covers 11 residues. Between the trimmed V and J ends, which lost 5 bases and 2 bases, there was a span of 7 bases. Germline CDR1 is SQVTM and CDR2 is ANQGSEA. The CDR3: CSVQEAYEQYF. The CDR3 DNA follows: TGCAGCGTTCAGGAAGCCTACGAGCAGTACTTC.

For the CDR3, the DNA is TGTGCCAGCAGCGTAGATCCAACGGGGTCTCAGCCCCAGCATTTT. Its protein is CASSVDPTGSQPQHF. The chain uses TRBV9 and TRBJ1-5; D is unresolved. Trimming stripped 0 bases from V and 6 bases from J, with 13 bases between. Germline V lookup: CDR1 SGDLS, CDR2 YYNGEE. The length of the CDR3 is 15 residues.

The rearrangement links TRBV4-2 to TRBJ1-6; perhaps TRBD1 as D (6 bases). Between the trimmed V and J ends, which lost 0 bases and 11 bases, there was a span of 17 bases. Germline V gives CDR1 LGHNA, CDR2 YNFKEQ. The CDR3 totals 16 residues. Written as DNA, the CDR3 is TGTGCCAGCAGCCAAGATTGGGGGCAGGTTATGGCACCCCTCCACTTT. It codes for CASSQDWGQVMAPLHF.

This chain links TRBV9 with TRBJ1-1; weak D call: TRBD1 (5 bases). Germline V gives CDR1 SGDLS, CDR2 YYNGEE. Trimming pared 0 bases from V and 0 bases from J, leaving 6 bases between. This CDR3 contains 14 residues. CDR3 sequence (DNA): TGTGCCAGCAGCGTAGGACAGCTGAACACTGAAGCTTTCTTT. It encodes CASSVGQLNTEAFF. The full variable domain, in which reference TRBV9 and TRBJ1-1 provide the parts outside the CDR3, is DSGVTQTPKHLITATGQRVTLRCSPRSGDLSVYWYQQSLDQGLQFLIQYYNGEERAKGNILERFSAQQFPDLHSELNLSSLELGDSALYFCASSVGQLNTEAFFGQGTRLTVV.

The chain couples TRBV7-3 to TRBJ2-7; TRBD1 matches at 8 bases. The CDR3 totals 13 residues. The V segment lost 5 bases and the J segment 6 bases; nucleotides outside the gene matches: 6. Germline assignment: CDR1 SGHTA and CDR2 FQGTGA. In DNA form, the CDR3 reads TGTGCCAGCAGCCATGGACAGGGCCGCGAGCAGTACTTC. It specifies CASSHGQGREQYF.

The chain has TRBV5-1 and TRBJ1-4; maybe TRBD1 (5 bases). The V gene's germline CDR1 is SGHRS and CDR2 YFSETQ. V was shortened by 0 bases and J by 8 bases, with 20 bases between the two germline ends. The CDR3 consists of 17 residues. The CDR3 region is CASSLGAGGVAEEKLFF. The CDR3 bases are TGCGCCAGCAGCTTGGGCGCTGGGGGGGTGGCGGAAGAAAAACTGTTTTTT. The full variable domain, completed using reference TRBV5-1 and TRBJ1-4, is KAGVTQTPRYLIKTRGQQVTLSCSPISGHRSVSWYQQTPGQGLQFLFEYFSETQRNKGNFPGRFSGRQFSNSRSEMNVSTLELGDSALYLCASSLGAGGVAEEKLFFGSGTQLSVL.

The genes are TRBV5-1 and TRBJ2-5, with TRBD1 matching over 9 bases. CDR3 length equals 14 residues. With V trimmed by 5 bases and J by 2 bases, 4 bases remained unmatched. Germline lookup yields CDR1 SGHRS and CDR2 YFSETQ. The CDR3 sequence is CASRSTGGQETQYF. The CDR3 bases are TGCGCCAGCAGGTCGACAGGGGGGCAAGAGACCCAGTACTTC.

The V call is TRBV27, the J call TRBJ2-7, with 9 bases aligning to TRBD1. The length of the CDR3 is 16 residues. Germline CDR1 is MNHEY and CDR2 is SMNVEV (reference sequence). Unmatched junction bases numbered 9, after V lost 3 bases and J lost 3 bases. The CDR3 is CASSFLGQGKLYEQYF. The CDR3 DNA follows: TGTGCCAGCAGTTTCCTGGGACAGGGAAAACTCTACGAGCAGTACTTC.

The J gene is TRBJ2-7, the V gene TRBV9; 7 nucleotides align to TRBD1. V dropped 0 bases and J dropped 0; count of bases not matched to a gene: 3. CDR3 length: 15 amino acids. CDR1 is SGDLS and CDR2 is YYNGEE in the germline V gene. For the CDR3, the DNA is TGTGCCAGCAGCGTAGGTGGGACAGTCTCCTACGAGCAGTACTTC. This sequence encodes CASSVGGTVSYEQYF.

The chain uses TRBV9 and TRBJ1-4; D is unresolved. From germline, CDR1 is SGDLS and CDR2 YYNGEE. V was shortened by 0 bases and J by 6 bases, with 12 bases between the two germline ends. CDR3 length: 15 residues. The CDR3 sequence: CASSVGVLTDEKLFF. As DNA, the CDR3 is TGTGCCAGCAGCGTAGGTGTCCTTACGGATGAAAAACTGTTTTTT.

As regards this clone: At one boundary the junction diverges from the germline segment, which might be a read error. The V gene is TRBV6-1, the J gene TRBJ2-7; a possible D gene is TRBD1 (5 bases). CDR1 and CDR2 from the germline V gene are MNHNS and SASEGT. The CDR3 has 11 amino acids. CDR3 sequence reads: CASGDSYEQYF. Written as DNA, the CDR3 is TGTGCCAGCGGTGACAGCTACGAGCAGTACTTC.

This chain uses TRBV18 with TRBJ2-6; D might be TRBD1 (6 bases). The germline gives CDR1 KGHSH, CDR2 LQKENI. This CDR3 is built from 18 residues. V lost 1 base, J lost 0 bases, and 13 bases lay in between. CDR3 in amino acids: CASSPRGQPFSGANVLTF. Here the CDR3 DNA reads TGTGCCAGCTCACCACGGGGGCAACCCTTCTCTGGGGCCAACGTCCTGACTTTC.

The genes are TRBV11-3 and TRBJ1-4; the D is unclear. This CDR3 has 15 amino acids. Germline values: CDR1 SGHNT, CDR2 YENEEA. The germline V and J ends were trimmed by 5 bases and 7 bases, with 17 bases remaining between them. The DNA of the CDR3 is TGTGCCAGCAGCCCCACCCCCACAGCCGGTGAAAAACTGTTTTTT. Translating gives CASSPTPTAGEKLFF.

This clone was observed many times. Additional DNA sequences in this sample encode the identical CDR3. V usage is TRBV3-1 (or the pseudogene TRBV3-2) and J usage is TRBJ2-7; a possible D gene is TRBD2 (5 bases). CDR1 and CDR2 (germline): LGHDT, YNNKEL (reference sequence). The ends were cut back, 4 bases at V and 0 bases at J, with 10 bases in the middle. There are 14 residues in the CDR3. CDR3 region: CASSRTGSSYEQYF. The CDR3 DNA is TGTGCCAGCAGCCGGACGGGGAGCTCCTACGAGCAGTACTTC.

The chain uses TRBV19 and TRBJ2-2; D gene uncertain. V lost 3 bases, J lost 6 bases, and 11 bases lay in between. The CDR3 length is 14 residues. CDR1 LNHDA and CDR2 SQIVND come from the germline V gene (reference sequence). The CDR3 spells CASSISVVPGELFF. The CDR3 nucleotides are TGTGCCAGTAGTATTTCGGTTGTTCCCGGGGAGCTGTTTTTT.

This rearrangement joins TRBV20-1 to TRBJ2-2; TRBD1 matches at 9 bases. Trimming took 3 bases from V and 6 from J; bases not matched to a gene: 14. The germline V gene encodes CDR1 DFQATT and CDR2 SNEGSKA (reference sequence). The CDR3 loop spans 17 amino acids. The CDR3 DNA follows: TGCAGTGCTAGTCGGTCCCCGGGACAGGGTTTGGCCGGGGAGCTGTTTTTT. This sequence encodes CSASRSPGQGLAGELFF.

The CDR3, as DNA: TGTGCCAGCAGCCGAACCGGGACACACTACAATGAGCAGTTCTTC. Translation gives CASSRTGTHYNEQFF. The genes are TRBV7-9 and TRBJ2-1, with D possibly matching TRBD1 (6 bases). Germline V gene data show CDR1 as SEHNR and CDR2 as FQNEAQ (reference sequence). The CDR3 length is 15 residues. Trimming took 5 bases from V and 3 from J, leaving 14 bases between them.

The V and J genes are TRBV19 and TRBJ2-1; possible D gene TRBD1, 7 bases. In germline, CDR1 is LNHDA, CDR2 SQIVND (reference sequence). Trimming removed 1 base from V and 9 bases from J, with 13 bases in between. This CDR3 comprises 14 residues. The CDR3 DNA sequence: TGTGCCAGTAGTATAGTGGAGGGGGCAAGTGAGCAGTTCTTC. The encoded protein is CASSIVEGASEQFF.

This rearrangement joins TRBV18 to TRBJ2-5, with D unclear. The CDR3 extends over 13 amino acids. The germline V gene has CDR1 KGHSH and CDR2 LQKENI. V shed 3 bases and J shed 2 bases, with 7 bases lying between them. CDR3 sequence (DNA): TGTGCCAGCTCACCGGGCCAACAAGAGACCCAGTACTTC. As protein: CASSPGQQETQYF.